This TCR beta chain was found in a study of PD-L1 blockade in urothelial cancer. Study at large: Treatment start was followed by blood analysis at 3 weeks (second dose) and again at 6 weeks.

The CDR3 runs to 14 residues. Germline V lookup: CDR1 MNHNS, CDR2 SASEGT. Trimming stripped 0 bases from V and 5 bases from J, with 10 bases between. Between 1 and 8 samples per patient were obtained, pretreatment and on-treatment. TCRdb keeps only in-frame clones here, not all; method: immunoSEQ multiplex PCR. This sample carries about 45,000 clones, more than 70% of them seen once, and the ten largest clones take around 4.2%. The J gene is TRBJ2-5, the V gene TRBV6-1; a weak D match, TRBD2 (6 bases). The starting material was PBMCs, obtained around atezolizumab (anti-PD-L1) treatment. This TCR was recovered from a man older than 75 with urothelial cancer. In DNA, the CDR3 is TGTGCCAGCAGTGAAGCTGGTGGGGGGGAGACCCAGTACTTC. Translated: CASSEAGGGETQYF.